The rows below give T cell receptor beta chains drawn from one sample of a study of blood T cells in healthy people across ages. TCRdb redid the calling of the 5' RACE reads with MiXCR, one entry per CDR3 protein. Among 790,000 or so distinct CDR3 sequences, around 50% were seen once, and the ten largest hold approximately 18%. Sequences were obtained from blood. These receptors were collected from a man older than 75 in good health. CDR3s include the opening cysteine and the closing phenylalanine or tryptophan.

V gene: TRBV12-3/TRBV12-4
J gene: TRBJ2-1
CDR3 length: 14
CDR3 protein: CASSLFNLGNEQFF

V gene: TRBV25-1
J gene: TRBJ1-4
CDR3 length: 16
CDR3 protein: CASSEWETGDGEKLFF

V gene: TRBV29-1
J gene: TRBJ1-4
CDR3 length: 15
CDR3 protein: CSVEGVEPENEKLFF

V gene: TRBV4-2
J gene: TRBJ2-1
CDR3 length: 16
CDR3 protein: CASSRPGTSANNEQFF

V gene: TRBV11-2
J gene: TRBJ2-5
CDR3 length: 16
CDR3 protein: CASSLGPGQGGETQYF

V gene: TRBV24-1
J gene: TRBJ1-5
CDR3 length: 15
CDR3 protein: CATSDSKYGNQPQHF

V gene: TRBV29-1
J gene: TRBJ2-3
CDR3 length: 14
CDR3 protein: CSVGLAGGTDTQYF

V gene: TRBV20-1
J gene: TRBJ2-7
CDR3 length: 16
CDR3 protein: CSARRLAGGPPYEQYF

V gene: TRBV12-3/TRBV12-4
J gene: TRBJ1-4
CDR3 length: 15
CDR3 protein: CASTTGGGFGEKLFF

V gene: TRBV20-1
J gene: TRBJ1-6
CDR3 length: 14
CDR3 protein: CSARAGTGNSPLHF

V gene: TRBV5-1
J gene: TRBJ2-1
CDR3 length: 12
CDR3 protein: CASTIVPGEQFF

V gene: TRBV11-2
J gene: TRBJ2-3
CDR3 length: 14
CDR3 protein: CASSLRLATDTQYF

V gene: TRBV27
J gene: TRBJ2-3
CDR3 length: 17
CDR3 protein: CASSLSLAQARTDTQYF

V gene: TRBV9
J gene: TRBJ2-2
CDR3 length: 16
CDR3 protein: CASSVGTSGRARELFF

V gene: TRBV15
J gene: TRBJ2-3
CDR3 length: 14
CDR3 protein: CATSAGSGTDTQYF

V gene: TRBV7-2
J gene: TRBJ2-7
CDR3 length: 13
CDR3 protein: CASSLLRAYEQYF

V gene: TRBV24-1
J gene: TRBJ2-5
CDR3 length: 13
CDR3 protein: CATQAPGQETQYF

V gene: TRBV20-1
J gene: TRBJ2-3
CDR3 length: 16
CDR3 protein: CSASGVAGALTDTQYF

V gene: TRBV13
J gene: TRBJ2-1
CDR3 length: 14
CDR3 protein: CASSLGDGNNEQFF

V gene: TRBV4-2
J gene: TRBJ2-5
CDR3 length: 16
CDR3 protein: CASSQGTSGRGETQYF

V gene: TRBV6-5
J gene: TRBJ1-2
CDR3 length: 15
CDR3 protein: CASSPRQGMKYGYTF

V gene: TRBV7-3
J gene: TRBJ2-1
CDR3 length: 16
CDR3 protein: CASSLNPTASGGKQFF

V gene: TRBV7-2
J gene: TRBJ2-7
CDR3 length: 14
CDR3 protein: CASRVSGNAYEQYF

V gene: TRBV20-1
J gene: TRBJ1-6
CDR3 length: 16
CDR3 protein: CSARDIRSSYNSPLHF

V gene: TRBV20-1
J gene: TRBJ2-1
CDR3 length: 14
CDR3 protein: CSARRGGRDAEQFF

V gene: TRBV28
J gene: TRBJ2-7
CDR3 length: 14
CDR3 protein: CASTEGGRAYEQYF

V gene: TRBV12-3/TRBV12-4
J gene: TRBJ2-7
CDR3 length: 16
CDR3 protein: CASSFGQGAGEYEQYF

V gene: TRBV20-1
J gene: TRBJ2-1
CDR3 length: 15
CDR3 protein: CSAQTRDRDLAEQFF

V gene: TRBV12-3/TRBV12-4
J gene: TRBJ2-1
CDR3 length: 16
CDR3 protein: CASSSEGSGKGNEQFF

V gene: TRBV28
J gene: TRBJ2-1
CDR3 length: 11
CDR3 protein: CASTLLAEQFF

V gene: TRBV18
J gene: TRBJ1-2
CDR3 length: 15
CDR3 protein: CASSPLDRANYGYTF

V gene: TRBV3-1
J gene: TRBJ2-1
CDR3 length: 15
CDR3 protein: CASSSTRTSYNEQFF

V gene: TRBV28
J gene: TRBJ2-7
CDR3 length: 13
CDR3 protein: CASSSPTPYEQYF

V gene: TRBV29-1
J gene: TRBJ2-7
CDR3 length: 12
CDR3 protein: CGGGLNYGEQYF

V gene: TRBV12-3/TRBV12-4
J gene: TRBJ2-1
CDR3 length: 13
CDR3 protein: CASSPPGRYEQFF

V gene: TRBV3-1
J gene: .
CDR3 length: 15
CDR3 protein: CASSLRQSRGDEQYF

V gene: TRBV11-3
J gene: TRBJ2-7
CDR3 length: 14
CDR3 protein: CASSLREGGYEQYF

V gene: TRBV5-8
J gene: TRBJ1-2
CDR3 length: 14
CDR3 protein: CASISNGLARGYTF

V gene: TRBV30
J gene: TRBJ2-3
CDR3 length: 16
CDR3 protein: CAWSVGQERGSDTQYF

V gene: TRBV7-9
J gene: TRBJ1-2
CDR3 length: 14
CDR3 protein: CASSSTGVVRGYTF

V gene: TRBV18
J gene: TRBJ2-7
CDR3 length: 15
CDR3 protein: CASSPSPDGWDEQYF

V gene: TRBV4-1
J gene: TRBJ2-1
CDR3 length: 14
CDR3 protein: CASSQEDRVNEQFF

V gene: TRBV7-2
J gene: TRBJ2-2
CDR3 length: 17
CDR3 protein: CASSLAARRKGTGELFF

V gene: TRBV7-2
J gene: TRBJ2-1
CDR3 length: 15
CDR3 protein: CASSRSGGAYNEQFF

V gene: TRBV7-2
J gene: TRBJ2-1
CDR3 length: 19
CDR3 protein: CASSDLRLSGRPLQETQFF

V gene: TRBV5-1
J gene: TRBJ1-6
CDR3 length: 15
CDR3 protein: CASSEESSHNSPLHF

V gene: TRBV25-1
J gene: TRBJ2-6
CDR3 length: 13
CDR3 protein: CTSSETGANVLTF

V gene: TRBV29-1
J gene: TRBJ2-2
CDR3 length: 12
CDR3 protein: CSVDWDTGELFF